These T cell receptor beta chains were read from a single sample in a study of blood T cell repertoires in COVID-19. Repertoires were generated with immunoSEQ multiplex PCR, while TCRdb's copy carries only in-frame clones and drops some. This table holds 70,000 or so clones, roughly 84% found once. Sequences were obtained from peripheral blood. These receptors came from a woman aged 18-29 years with acute or convalescent COVID-19. Both conserved end residues are part of each CDR3.

J gene: TRBJ2-6; V gene: TRBV25-1; CDR3 protein: CASSNSAKSGANVLTF
J gene: TRBJ2-7; V gene: TRBV27; CDR3 protein: CASSETSGLYEQYF
J gene: TRBJ2-5; V gene: TRBV2; CDR3 protein: CASSYSSGIETQYF
J gene: TRBJ1-1; V gene: TRBV20-1; CDR3 protein: CSAPGKTEAFF
J gene: TRBJ1-2; V gene: TRBV9; CDR3 protein: CASSVVRGTPYGYTF
J gene: TRBJ1-4; V gene: TRBV4-1; CDR3 protein: CASSQPGQRNEKLFF
J gene: TRBJ1-2; V gene: TRBV2; CDR3 protein: CACRAGGGGYTF
J gene: TRBJ1-4; V gene: TRBV7-8; CDR3 protein: CASSSGAGVDEKLFF
J gene: TRBJ2-2; V gene: TRBV30; CDR3 protein: CAWSPLWAPEIGELFF
J gene: TRBJ2-7; V gene: TRBV6-1; CDR3 protein: CASSEGVSPYYEQYF
J gene: TRBJ1-3; V gene: TRBV5-5; CDR3 protein: CASSFEPSSGNTIYF
J gene: TRBJ1-3; V gene: TRBV6-5; CDR3 protein: CASSPGTTGNTIYF
J gene: TRBJ2-7; V gene: TRBV27; CDR3 protein: CASSLGEGAYEQYF
J gene: TRBJ2-6; V gene: TRBV5-1; CDR3 protein: CASSTGPGGANVLTF
J gene: TRBJ2-2; V gene: TRBV6-1; CDR3 protein: CASSAQRGGTGQTGELFF
J gene: TRBJ1-6; V gene: TRBV7-9; CDR3 protein: CASSVGHGVSPLHF
J gene: TRBJ2-3; V gene: TRBV4-2; CDR3 protein: CASSPTSGSGDTQYF
J gene: TRBJ2-7; V gene: TRBV28; CDR3 protein: CASKPGQGTHEQYF
J gene: TRBJ1-1; V gene: TRBV29-1; CDR3 protein: CSVEDPKNTEAFF
J gene: TRBJ2-1; V gene: TRBV3-1/TRBV3-2; CDR3 protein: CASSQDMSPSYNEQFF
J gene: TRBJ2-1; V gene: TRBV13; CDR3 protein: CASHKNGHLAGGHNEQFF
J gene: TRBJ1-1; V gene: TRBV24-1; CDR3 protein: CATRTLRRFSGTEAFF
J gene: TRBJ2-1; V gene: TRBV10-3; CDR3 protein: CAIKRAGSYNEQFF
J gene: TRBJ1-1; V gene: TRBV3-1/TRBV3-2; CDR3 protein: CASSYSGGNTEAFF
J gene: TRBJ2-1; V gene: TRBV14; CDR3 protein: CASSFGIPTYNEQFF
J gene: TRBJ2-3; V gene: TRBV7-8; CDR3 protein: CASSSRQGPDTQYF
J gene: TRBJ2-7; V gene: TRBV25-1; CDR3 protein: CASSELAQGRTEQYF
J gene: TRBJ1-5; V gene: TRBV6-1; CDR3 protein: CASSDSHSNQPQHF
J gene: TRBJ2-1; V gene: TRBV7-2; CDR3 protein: CASSLVGVASGRARNEQFF
J gene: TRBJ2-5; V gene: TRBV28; CDR3 protein: CASRGRTLQETQYF
J gene: TRBJ1-1; V gene: TRBV29-1; CDR3 protein: CSVDFQGQRNTEAFF
J gene: TRBJ2-3; V gene: TRBV10-3; CDR3 protein: CAIRGQTDTQYF
J gene: TRBJ2-7; V gene: TRBV18; CDR3 protein: CASSPQQSGEGEQYF
J gene: TRBJ2-7; V gene: TRBV7-2; CDR3 protein: CASSLVAGGRGHYEQYF
J gene: TRBJ1-4; V gene: TRBV5-1; CDR3 protein: CASSRDTPNEKLFF
J gene: TRBJ1-2; V gene: TRBV5-4; CDR3 protein: CASSLGQNNYGYTF
J gene: TRBJ2-1; V gene: TRBV15; CDR3 protein: CATSREDFVRGLAGLSGNEQFF
J gene: TRBJ1-1; V gene: TRBV9; CDR3 protein: CASQRGETEAFF
J gene: TRBJ2-5; V gene: TRBV9; CDR3 protein: CASSPRTSQETQYF
J gene: TRBJ2-1; V gene: TRBV15; CDR3 protein: CATSRVRREGWSSYNEQFF
J gene: TRBJ1-1; V gene: TRBV19; CDR3 protein: CASSINRGSSTEAFF
J gene: TRBJ1-5; V gene: TRBV29-1; CDR3 protein: CSVREGNQPQHF
J gene: TRBJ1-1; V gene: TRBV6-5; CDR3 protein: CASSNTGPRDTEAFF
J gene: TRBJ2-7; V gene: TRBV4-2; CDR3 protein: CASSQDRASSYEQYF
J gene: TRBJ1-2; V gene: TRBV4-3; CDR3 protein: CASSQAHRPTGRGYTF
J gene: TRBJ2-5; V gene: TRBV15; CDR3 protein: CATSVNQGLGQETQYF
J gene: TRBJ2-2; V gene: TRBV7-8; CDR3 protein: CASNNFASGELFF
J gene: TRBJ2-5; V gene: TRBV19; CDR3 protein: CAFWIAGGKQETQYF
J gene: TRBJ1-2; V gene: TRBV9; CDR3 protein: CASSEHGVGNYGHGYTF
J gene: TRBJ2-7; V gene: TRBV5-4; CDR3 protein: CASSLAGREQYF
J gene: TRBJ2-1; V gene: TRBV4-3; CDR3 protein: CASSQDFTGSYNEQFF
J gene: TRBJ2-3; V gene: TRBV5-1; CDR3 protein: CASSLDGTDSTDTQYF
J gene: TRBJ1-5; V gene: TRBV6-2/TRBV6-3; CDR3 protein: CASSYHLQGVNQPQHF
J gene: TRBJ1-2; V gene: TRBV2; CDR3 protein: CASSRDSNYGYTF